The rows below give T cell receptor beta chains drawn from one sample of a study of cytomegalovirus exposure and HLA in healthy donors. The repertoire was sequenced with immunoSEQ multiplex PCR; TCRdb's copy has only in-frame clones and lacks some. This sample yields 60,000 to 75,000 clones, of which 80% to 90% are seen a single time; 9.5% to 13% belongs to the top ten. The sample was PBMCs. The receptors come from a young woman in good health and CMV-seropositive. The CDR3 runs from the conserved cysteine through the conserved F or W. D genes are given only for firm matches. Expanded clones are given a class, and other clones once, few, many or no size at all.

v_gene	j_gene	abundance	d_gene	CDR3nt	CDR3aa
TRBV27	TRBJ1-2	NA	NA	TGTGCCAGCAGTTCCACAGGGTATGGTGGCTACACCTTC	CASSSTGYGGYTF
TRBV11-2	TRBJ2-1	NA	TRBD2	TGTGCCAGCAGCTCAGGACTAGTTAAGTACGGGGAGCAGTTCTTC	CASSSGLVKYGEQFF
TRBV30	TRBJ1-2	NA	NA	TGTGCCTGGAGCCTGGGGTGGGGGGGGCAAGGTTATGGCTACACCTTC	CAWSLGWGGQGYGYTF
TRBV4-1	TRBJ2-7	NA	TRBD2	TGCGCCAGCAGCTATAGCGGGAGAAAGGGCGAGCAGTACTTC	CASSYSGRKGEQYF
TRBV5-4	TRBJ2-7	NA	NA	TGTGCCAGCAGCCCCGGGGGCCGGGGGGACTACGAGCAGTACTTC	CASSPGGRGDYEQYF
TRBV27	TRBJ2-7	NA	TRBD1	TGTGCCAGCAGTTTCCTCCGTGGGACAGGGGTCCACGAGCAGTACTTC	CASSFLRGTGVHEQYF
TRBV18	TRBJ2-1	NA	TRBD2	TGTGCCAGCTCACCGTCTTTGGCGGGGGGGGTCGGTGAGCAGTTCTTC	CASSPSLAGGVGEQFF
TRBV27	TRBJ2-7	NA	TRBD2	TGTGCCAGCAGCCCCGGGCTAGCGGGAGGCTACGAGCAGTACTTC	CASSPGLAGGYEQYF
TRBV2	TRBJ1-4	NA	NA	TGTGCCAGCAGTGAAAGGGCGGCAGGGGCGGATGAAAAACTGTTTTTT	CASSERAAGADEKLFF
TRBV5-6	TRBJ1-3	NA	NA	TGTGCCAGCAGCTTGGCTCAGGGCTCTGGAAACACCATATATTTT	CASSLAQGSGNTIYF
TRBV6-5	TRBJ2-7	NA	NA	TGTGCCAGCAGACTAATGCCGGCTAGATCCTACGAGCAGTACTTC	CASRLMPARSYEQYF
TRBV5-1	TRBJ2-1	NA	TRBD2	TGCGCCAGCAGCCCGGGACTAGCCCTAAACAATGAGCAGTTCTTC	CASSPGLALNNEQFF
TRBV5-5	TRBJ2-7	NA	TRBD2	TGTGCCAGCAGCTCCAGACTAGCGGGGACCTACGAGCAGTACTTC	CASSSRLAGTYEQYF
TRBV5-6	TRBJ1-1	NA	TRBD1	TGTGCCAGCAGCCGTCCCGGGACAGGGTTTGAAGCTTTCTTT	CASSRPGTGFEAFF
TRBV27	TRBJ1-1	few	NA	NA	CASSLFGQGALIW
TRBV5-3	TRBJ2-2	once	TRBD1	TGTGCCAGAAGCCAGACAGGGGCGCGGGACACCGGGGAGCTGTTTTTT	CARSQTGARDTGELFF
TRBV27	TRBJ2-7	NA	TRBD1	TGTGCCAGCAGTTTAAAGGGGACAGACTACGAGCAGTACTTC	CASSLKGTDYEQYF
TRBV2	TRBJ2-6	NA	NA	TGTGCCAGACGAGACAGGACCCTCTCTGGGGCCAACGTCCTGACTTTC	CARRDRTLSGANVLTF
TRBV7-8	TRBJ2-5	NA	NA	TGTGCCAGCAGTCTGCGCGGGCGGGAGACCCAGTACTTC	CASSLRGRETQYF
TRBV5-1	TRBJ2-5	NA	TRBD2	TGCGCCAGCAGCTTGGAGCCAGCGGGAGGAGGTGGGGAGACCCAGTACTTC	CASSLEPAGGGGETQYF
TRBV28	TRBJ2-1	NA	NA	TGTGCCAGCAGCCCAGGGGTCTACAATGAGCAGTTCTTC	CASSPGVYNEQFF
TRBV10-1	TRBJ1-1	NA	NA	TGCGCCAGCAGTGAGTCGCAGGGTTTAAACACTGAAGCTTTCTTT	CASSESQGLNTEAFF
TRBV5-1	TRBJ2-5	NA	NA	TGCGCCAGCAGCTTGGCACAGGAGACCCAGTACTTC	CASSLAQETQYF
TRBV25-1	TRBJ2-3	NA	TRBD2	TGTGCCAGCAGTGAATGGAAGACTAGCGGGCGGGCCACAGATACGCAGTATTTT	CASSEWKTSGRATDTQYF
TRBV19	TRBJ1-4	NA	TRBD1	TGTGCCAGTAGTATTCGCTGGACAGGGACGATTGAAAAACTGTTTTTT	CASSIRWTGTIEKLFF
TRBV5-1	TRBJ2-6	NA	NA	TGCGCCAGCAGCTACACAGCTGGGGCCAACGTCCTGACTTTC	CASSYTAGANVLTF
TRBV2	TRBJ2-3	NA	TRBD2	TGTGCCAGCAGTGATGGGGGACTAGCGGCGTGGGGCACAGATACGCAGTATTTT	CASSDGGLAAWGTDTQYF
TRBV5-4	TRBJ2-1	NA	NA	TGTGCCAGCAGCTTGACTGGAGGAGCTCCGGGGAATGAGCAGTTCTTC	CASSLTGGAPGNEQFF
TRBV6-6	TRBJ2-7	NA	NA	TGTGCCACTAGCTGGAGCTCCTACGAGCAGTACTTC	CATSWSSYEQYF
TRBV19	TRBJ1-1	once	NA	TGTGCCAGTAGTGCCGGGATAAACACTGAAGCTTTCTTT	CASSAGINTEAFF
TRBV27	TRBJ2-1	NA	NA	TGTGCCAGCAGTTTTTCGGGAGCAAATGAGCAGTTCTTC	CASSFSGANEQFF
TRBV11-2	TRBJ2-1	NA	NA	TGTGCCAGCAGCTTAGATCCCAACTACAATGAGCAGTTCTTC	CASSLDPNYNEQFF
TRBV28	TRBJ2-1	NA	TRBD2	TGTGCCAGTACTAGCGGGATGTACAATGAGCAGTTCTTC	CASTSGMYNEQFF
TRBV7-2	TRBJ2-7	NA	TRBD2	TGTGCCAGCAGCTTAGGCGGGAGGGAAAGGGGCGAGCAGTACTTC	CASSLGGRERGEQYF
TRBV9	TRBJ2-3	once	NA	TGTGCCAGCAGCGTAGTAGGTAGCGGAGATACGCAGTATTTT	CASSVVGSGDTQYF
TRBV27	TRBJ2-1	once	TRBD2	TGTGCCAGCAGGAGGGGACTAGCGGGCCCTTTTTTTTTCAATGAGCAGTTCTTC	CASRRGLAGPFFFNEQFF
TRBV30	TRBJ1-2	NA	TRBD1	TGTGCCTGGAGTGTACGGGACAGGGGGATTCGGAGAGGAGACTATGGCTACACCTTC	CAWSVRDRGIRRGDYGYTF
TRBV9	TRBJ2-5	NA	NA	TGTGCCAGCAGCGTAACGAAGCTCCCCCGGGAGACCCAGTACTTC	CASSVTKLPRETQYF
TRBV7-2	TRBJ2-7	NA	NA	TGTGCCAGCAGCCCAGGGGGGTCCGCCTACGAGCAGTACTTC	CASSPGGSAYEQYF
TRBV28	TRBJ2-5	once	TRBD2	TGTGCCAGCAGTTTTGGGCTAGCGGGAGGTACCCAAGAGACCCAGTACTTC	CASSFGLAGGTQETQYF
TRBV6-1	TRBJ2-1	NA	NA	TGTGCCAGCAGTGATGGCGGCTTGGCCTACAATGAGCAGTTCTTC	CASSDGGLAYNEQFF
TRBV10-1	TRBJ2-4	few	TRBD2	TGCGCCAGCAGTGAGTCGAGTTCGCTAGCGGGAGGATTGGCCAAAAACATTCAGTACTTC	CASSESSSLAGGLAKNIQYF
TRBV7-9	TRBJ2-3	NA	TRBD1	TGTGCCAGCAGCTCCGCTCTAGACAGGGCTGTAAGCACAGATACGCAGTATTTT	CASSSALDRAVSTDTQYF
TRBV4-1	TRBJ2-2	NA	NA	TGCGCCAGCAGCTCGACGGGAGAGAACACCGGGGAGCTGTTTTTT	CASSSTGENTGELFF
TRBV7-6	TRBJ1-1	once	NA	TGTGCCAGCAGCTTAGAGATGGGCCAGGAAGCTTTCTTT	CASSLEMGQEAFF
TRBV28	TRBJ2-1	NA	NA	TGTGCCAGCAGTTTAGTCTATGAGCAGTTCTTC	CASSLVYEQFF
TRBV7-2	TRBJ2-6	NA	NA	NA	CASSFRFGGRSGANVLTF
TRBV30	TRBJ2-1	NA	NA	TGTGCCTGGAGTGTCCAGGGCTCCTACAATGAGCAGTTCTTC	CAWSVQGSYNEQFF
TRBV7-9	TRBJ1-1	once	TRBD1	TGTGCCAGCAGCTTAACAGGGGAAACTGAAGCTTTCTTT	CASSLTGETEAFF
TRBV5-1	TRBJ1-1	NA	NA	TGCGCCAGCAGCTCGCGGTACGAGACTGAAGCTTTCTTT	CASSSRYETEAFF
TRBV18	TRBJ1-3	NA	TRBD1	TGTGCCAGCTCACCACGACAGGGGCTCGGGAACACCATATATTTT	CASSPRQGLGNTIYF